This T cell receptor (beta chain) was retrieved from a study of cytomegalovirus exposure and HLA in healthy donors. Study results and limitations: Some V segments (TRBV6-2 and TRBV6-3 among them) were excluded as indistinguishable. TCR beta sequences numbering more than 15,000 were associated with HLA alleles at 0.05 false discovery rate in a later analysis.

Concerning this clone itself: Its antigen is undetermined.

The PCR contained 60 Vbeta and 13 Jbeta primers. Source study methods: Unique TCR beta chains numbered roughly 83 million in a later analysis, with roughly 10 million shared. Clones were read by immunoSEQ multiplex PCR, and TCRdb kept only the in-frame ones, dropping some. The V and J calls and clone size are taken from that table; D and trimming were inferred from the DNA. The profile shows some 110,000 clones, about 76% of them singletons. Germline trimming cut 3 bases from V and 5 bases from J; bases unmatched to any gene: 7. CDR1 SGDLS and CDR2 YYNGEE come from the germline V gene. The CDR3 totals 16 residues. The donors comprised healthy bone marrow donors.

Material: PBMCs. The V call is TRBV9, the J call TRBJ2-5; 13 nucleotides agree with TRBD2. This receptor was obtained from a man under 40 in good health and CMV-seropositive. The DNA for the CDR3 is TGTGCCAGCAGCGCGGGGACTAGCGGGGTGAGGGAGACCCAGTACTTC. Its protein is CASSAGTSGVRETQYF.